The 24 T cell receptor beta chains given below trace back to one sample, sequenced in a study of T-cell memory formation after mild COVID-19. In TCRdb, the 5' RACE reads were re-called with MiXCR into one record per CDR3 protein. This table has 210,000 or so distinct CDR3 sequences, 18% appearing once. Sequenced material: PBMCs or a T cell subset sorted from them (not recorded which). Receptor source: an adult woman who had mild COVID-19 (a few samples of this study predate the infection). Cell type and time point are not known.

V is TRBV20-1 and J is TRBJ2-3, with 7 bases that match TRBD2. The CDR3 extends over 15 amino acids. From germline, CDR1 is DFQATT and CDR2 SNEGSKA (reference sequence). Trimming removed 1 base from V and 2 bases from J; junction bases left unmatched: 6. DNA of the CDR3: TGCAGTGCTAGAGCCCCTAGCGGCTACACAGATACGCAGTATTTT. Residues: CSARAPSGYTDTQYF.

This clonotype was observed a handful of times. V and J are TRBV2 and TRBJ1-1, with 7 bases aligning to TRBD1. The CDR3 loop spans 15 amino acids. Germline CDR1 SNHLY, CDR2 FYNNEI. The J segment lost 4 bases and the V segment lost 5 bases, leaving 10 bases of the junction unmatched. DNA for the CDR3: TGTGCCAGCAGTTCGGAAGGGGGCATCGGCACTGAAGCTTTCTTT. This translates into CASSSEGGIGTEAFF.

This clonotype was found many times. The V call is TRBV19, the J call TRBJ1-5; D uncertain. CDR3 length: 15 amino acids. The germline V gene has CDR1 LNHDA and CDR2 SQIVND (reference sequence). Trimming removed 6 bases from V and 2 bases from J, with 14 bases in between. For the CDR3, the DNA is TGTGCCAGTAGCCCCGCCAGTATTGGCAATCAGCCCCAGCATTTT. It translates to CASSPASIGNQPQHF.

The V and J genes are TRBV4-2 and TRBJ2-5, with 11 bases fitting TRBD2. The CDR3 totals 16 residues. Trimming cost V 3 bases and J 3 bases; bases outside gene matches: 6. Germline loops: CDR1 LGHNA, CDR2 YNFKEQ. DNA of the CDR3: TGTGCCAGCAGCCAGGGCCCGGGACTAGCGGAAGAGACCCAGTACTTC. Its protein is CASSQGPGLAEETQYF.

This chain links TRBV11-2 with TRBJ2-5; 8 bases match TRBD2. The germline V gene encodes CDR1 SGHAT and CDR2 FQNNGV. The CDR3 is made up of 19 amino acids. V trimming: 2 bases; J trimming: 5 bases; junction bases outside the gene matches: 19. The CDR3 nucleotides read TGTGCCAGCAGCTTATTCGGTACCCGATCCCGGGGGGGTCGCGAGACCCAGTACTTC. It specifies CASSLFGTRSRGGRETQYF.

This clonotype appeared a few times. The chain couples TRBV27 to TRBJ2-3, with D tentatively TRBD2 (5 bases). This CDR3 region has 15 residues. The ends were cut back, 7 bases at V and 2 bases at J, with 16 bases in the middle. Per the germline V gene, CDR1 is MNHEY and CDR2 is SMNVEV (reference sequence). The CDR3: CASKRVPFATDTQYF. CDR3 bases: TGTGCCAGCAAGAGGGTCCCCTTCGCCACAGATACGCAGTATTTT.

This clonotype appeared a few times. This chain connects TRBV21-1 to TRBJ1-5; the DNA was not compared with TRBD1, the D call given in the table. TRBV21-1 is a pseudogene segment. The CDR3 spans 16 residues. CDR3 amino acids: CAREEQGIGSNQPQHF. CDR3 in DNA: TGTGCCAGGGAGGAACAGGGAATAGGAAGCAATCAGCCCCAGCATTTT.

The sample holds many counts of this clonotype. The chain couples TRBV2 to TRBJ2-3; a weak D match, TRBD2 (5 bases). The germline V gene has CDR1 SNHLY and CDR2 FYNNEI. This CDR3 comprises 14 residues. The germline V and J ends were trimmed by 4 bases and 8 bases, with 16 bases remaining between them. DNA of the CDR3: TGTGCCAGCAGTGGGTCGGGAACCTTGGGTACGCAGTATTTT. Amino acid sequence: CASSGSGTLGTQYF.

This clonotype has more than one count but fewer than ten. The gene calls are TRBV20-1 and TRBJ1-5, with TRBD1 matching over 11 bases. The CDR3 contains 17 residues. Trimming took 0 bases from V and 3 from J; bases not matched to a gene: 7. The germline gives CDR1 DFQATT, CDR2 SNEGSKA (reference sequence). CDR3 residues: CSARDPRTGGLNQPQHF. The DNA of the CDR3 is TGCAGTGCTAGAGATCCGAGGACAGGGGGCCTCAATCAGCCCCAGCATTTT.

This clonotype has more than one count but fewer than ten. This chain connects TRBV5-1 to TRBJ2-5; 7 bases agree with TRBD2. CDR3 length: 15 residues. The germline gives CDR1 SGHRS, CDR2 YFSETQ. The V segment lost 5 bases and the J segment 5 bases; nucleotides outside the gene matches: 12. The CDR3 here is CASSTQRGSRETQYF. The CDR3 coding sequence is TGCGCCAGCAGTACACAGCGGGGCTCCCGGGAGACCCAGTACTTC.

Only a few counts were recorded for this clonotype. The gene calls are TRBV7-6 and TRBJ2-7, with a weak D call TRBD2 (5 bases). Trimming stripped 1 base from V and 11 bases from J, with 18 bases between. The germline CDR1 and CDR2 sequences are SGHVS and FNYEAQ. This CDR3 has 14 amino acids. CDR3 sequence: CASSLGVGEKEKYF. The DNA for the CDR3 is TGTGCCAGCAGCTTAGGGGTTGGGGAGAAGGAGAAGTACTTC.

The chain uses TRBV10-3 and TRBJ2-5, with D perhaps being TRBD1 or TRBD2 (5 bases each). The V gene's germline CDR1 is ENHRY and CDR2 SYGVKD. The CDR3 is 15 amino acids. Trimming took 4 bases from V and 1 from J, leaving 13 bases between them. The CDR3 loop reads CAISAGAHIQETQYF. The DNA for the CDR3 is TGTGCCATCAGTGCCGGGGCTCACATCCAAGAGACCCAGTACTTC.

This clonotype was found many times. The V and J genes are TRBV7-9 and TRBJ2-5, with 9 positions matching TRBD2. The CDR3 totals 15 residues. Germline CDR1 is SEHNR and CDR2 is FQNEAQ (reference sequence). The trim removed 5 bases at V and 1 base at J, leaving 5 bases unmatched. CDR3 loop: CASSTSTSGQETQYF. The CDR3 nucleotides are TGTGCCAGCAGCACCTCGACTAGCGGCCAAGAGACCCAGTACTTC. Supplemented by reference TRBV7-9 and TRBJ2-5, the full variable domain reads DTGVSQNPRHKITKRGQNVTFRCDPISEHNRLYWYRQTLGQGPEFLTYFQNEAQLEKSRLLSDRFSAERPKGSFSTLEIQRTEQGDSAMYLCASSTSTSGQETQYFGPGTRLLVL.

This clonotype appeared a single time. CDR3 DNA sequence: TGCAGCGTTGAAGATTTCCCAGACACAGATACGCAGTATTTT. It translates to CSVEDFPDTDTQYF. V is TRBV29-1 and J is TRBJ2-3; D is unclear. The CDR3 runs to 14 residues. Trimming left V 0 bases short and J 2 bases short, with 9 bases between. The germline V gene encodes CDR1 SQVTM and CDR2 ANQGSEA.

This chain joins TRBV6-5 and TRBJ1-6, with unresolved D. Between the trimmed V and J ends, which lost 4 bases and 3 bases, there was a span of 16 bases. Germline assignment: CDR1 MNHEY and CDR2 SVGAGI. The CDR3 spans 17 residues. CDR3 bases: TGTGCCAGCAGTTCCCGTCCGCCCCAAAACTATAATTCACCCCTCCACTTT. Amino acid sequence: CASSSRPPQNYNSPLHF.

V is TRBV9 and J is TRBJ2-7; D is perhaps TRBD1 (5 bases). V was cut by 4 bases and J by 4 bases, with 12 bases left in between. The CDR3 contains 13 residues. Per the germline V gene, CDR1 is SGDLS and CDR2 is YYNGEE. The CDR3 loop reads CASSPGRVYEQYF. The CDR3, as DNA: TGTGCCAGCAGCCCGGGCAGGGTTTACGAGCAGTACTTC.

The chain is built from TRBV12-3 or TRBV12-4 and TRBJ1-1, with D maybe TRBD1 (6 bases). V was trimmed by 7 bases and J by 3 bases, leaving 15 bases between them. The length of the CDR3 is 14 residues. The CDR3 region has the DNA TGTGCCAGCACCGCAGGGGTTAGGGACACTGAAGCTTTCTTT. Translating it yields CASTAGVRDTEAFF.

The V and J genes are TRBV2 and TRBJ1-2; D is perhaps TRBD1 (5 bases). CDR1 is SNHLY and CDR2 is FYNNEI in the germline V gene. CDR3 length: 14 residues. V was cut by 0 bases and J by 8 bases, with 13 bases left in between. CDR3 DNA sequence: TGTGCCAGCAGTGAAGCGCTTGAGGGGAACGGCTACACCTTC. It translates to CASSEALEGNGYTF.

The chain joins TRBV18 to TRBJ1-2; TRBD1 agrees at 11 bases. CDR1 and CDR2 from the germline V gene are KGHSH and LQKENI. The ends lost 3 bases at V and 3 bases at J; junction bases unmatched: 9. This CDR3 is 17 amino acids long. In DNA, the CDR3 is TGTGCCAGCTCACCCCCTACATCGGGACAGGGGGACTATGGCTACACCTTC. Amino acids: CASSPPTSGQGDYGYTF.

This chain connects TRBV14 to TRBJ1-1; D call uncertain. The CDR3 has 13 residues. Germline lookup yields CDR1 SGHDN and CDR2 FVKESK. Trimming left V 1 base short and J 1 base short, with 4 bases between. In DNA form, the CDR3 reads TGTGCCAGCAGCCAAGCACCGAACACTGAAGCTTTCTTT. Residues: CASSQAPNTEAFF.

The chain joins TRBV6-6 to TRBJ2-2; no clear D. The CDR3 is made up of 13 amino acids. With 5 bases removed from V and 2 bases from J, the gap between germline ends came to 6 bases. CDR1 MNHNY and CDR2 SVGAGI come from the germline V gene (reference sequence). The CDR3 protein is CASSTSNTGELFF. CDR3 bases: TGTGCCAGCAGTACGAGTAACACCGGGGAGCTGTTTTTT.

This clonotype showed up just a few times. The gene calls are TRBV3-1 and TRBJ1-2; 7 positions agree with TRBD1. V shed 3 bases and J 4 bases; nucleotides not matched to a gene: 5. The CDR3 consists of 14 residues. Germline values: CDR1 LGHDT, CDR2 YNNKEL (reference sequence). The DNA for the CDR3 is TGTGCCAGCAGCCAGCAGGGGGGGGGCTATGGCTACACCTTC. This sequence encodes CASSQQGGGYGYTF.

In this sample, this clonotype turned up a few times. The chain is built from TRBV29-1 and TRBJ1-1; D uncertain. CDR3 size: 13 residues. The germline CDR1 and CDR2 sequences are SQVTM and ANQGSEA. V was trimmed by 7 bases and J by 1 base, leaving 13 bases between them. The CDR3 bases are TGCAGCGCCCTAACGCGGGCGAACACTGAAGCTTTCTTT. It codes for CSALTRANTEAFF.

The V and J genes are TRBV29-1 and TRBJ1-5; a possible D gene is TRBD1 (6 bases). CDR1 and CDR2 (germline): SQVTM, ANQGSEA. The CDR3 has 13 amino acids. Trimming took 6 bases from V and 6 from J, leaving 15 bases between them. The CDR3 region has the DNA TGCAGCGTAAAGACAGGAGGGGGTCAGCCCCAGCATTTT. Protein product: CSVKTGGGQPQHF.